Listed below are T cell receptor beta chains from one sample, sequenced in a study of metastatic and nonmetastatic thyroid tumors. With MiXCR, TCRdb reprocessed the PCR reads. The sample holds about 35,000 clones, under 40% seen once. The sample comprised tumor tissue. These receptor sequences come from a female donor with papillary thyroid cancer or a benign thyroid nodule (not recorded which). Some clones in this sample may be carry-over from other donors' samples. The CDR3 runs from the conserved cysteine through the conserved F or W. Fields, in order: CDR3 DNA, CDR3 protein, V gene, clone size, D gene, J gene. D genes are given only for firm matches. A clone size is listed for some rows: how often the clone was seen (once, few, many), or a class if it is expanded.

DNA: TGTGCCAGCAGTGCTGGGATAAAGGTCTACGAGCAGTACTTC
CDR3: CASSAGIKVYEQYF
V: TRBV6-1
size: .
D: .
J: TRBJ2-7

DNA: TGTGCCTCCCAGACCTATTATAATTCACCCCTCCACTTT
CDR3: CASQTYYNSPLHF
V: TRBV19
size: .
D: .
J: TRBJ1-6

DNA: TGCAGTGCTAGAGCTGGTATGGGCGGCTACACCTTC
CDR3: CSARAGMGGYTF
V: TRBV20-1
size: few
D: .
J: TRBJ1-2

DNA: TGTGCCAGCAGTTTCGGGGATGATAGCTCCTACGAGCAGTACTTC
CDR3: CASSFGDDSSYEQYF
V: TRBV12-3/TRBV12-4
size: .
D: .
J: TRBJ2-7

DNA: TGTGCCAGCAGTTACTCGGGCAGCAATGAGCAGTTCTTC
CDR3: CASSYSGSNEQFF
V: TRBV6-5
size: few
D: .
J: TRBJ2-1

DNA: TGCAGTGCTCCCGGGGTGACTGTCTACGAGCAGTACTTC
CDR3: CSAPGVTVYEQYF
V: TRBV20-1
size: .
D: .
J: TRBJ2-7

DNA: TGTGCCAGCAGCCGCGGGACAGGGGGCGACGAGCAGTACTTC
CDR3: CASSRGTGGDEQYF
V: TRBV7-2
size: .
D: TRBD1
J: TRBJ2-7

DNA: TGTGCCAGCAGTGCCCGGCTAGTGGGCGAGCAGTACTTC
CDR3: CASSARLVGEQYF
V: TRBV2
size: few
D: .
J: TRBJ2-7

DNA: TGTGCCACCAGTGACCTAAAAGAGACCCAGTACTTC
CDR3: CATSDLKETQYF
V: TRBV24-1
size: once
D: .
J: TRBJ2-5

DNA: TGTGCCAGCAGAGCTATCCGAGGACAGGGAGTACGAGGCTACACCTTC
CDR3: CASRAIRGQGVRGYTF
V: TRBV6-1
size: .
D: TRBD1
J: TRBJ1-2

DNA: TGCGCCAGCAGCTCACGACAGGGGGCTTACGAGCAGTACTTC
CDR3: CASSSRQGAYEQYF
V: TRBV4-1
size: .
D: TRBD1
J: TRBJ2-7

DNA: TGTGCCAGCAGCCTCCGGACTAGCGGGATATCCTACGAGCAGTACTTC
CDR3: CASSLRTSGISYEQYF
V: TRBV7-8
size: few
D: TRBD2
J: TRBJ2-7

DNA: TGTGCCAGCAGCTTATATTTAATGGGGGGTAGCAACTCTGGGGCCAGCGTCCTGACTTTC
CDR3: CASSLYLMGGSNSGASVLTF
V: TRBV11-2
size: once
D: .
J: TRBJ2-6

DNA: TGTGCCAGCAGCTTAAGTAGGGAAATTCAGCCCCAGCATTTT
CDR3: CASSLSREIQPQHF
V: TRBV7-3
size: .
D: .
J: TRBJ1-5

DNA: TGTGCCAGCAGTAAAAGACTAGCGGGTAAGAACGAGCAGTACTTC
CDR3: CASSKRLAGKNEQYF
V: TRBV6-1
size: few
D: TRBD2
J: TRBJ2-7

DNA: TGTGCCAGCAGTCCCCACCGGACCCCCGGCTACGAGCAGTACTTC
CDR3: CASSPHRTPGYEQYF
V: TRBV6-1
size: few
D: .
J: TRBJ2-7

DNA: TGTGCCAGTAGTATGACCAGGAGGGAGACCCAGTACTTC
CDR3: CASSMTRRETQYF
V: TRBV19
size: .
D: .
J: TRBJ2-5

DNA: TGTGCCAGCAGTTACTCCCAGGGATACACCGGGGAGCTGTTTTTT
CDR3: CASSYSQGYTGELFF
V: TRBV6-2/TRBV6-3
size: .
D: .
J: TRBJ2-2

DNA: TGTGCCAGCAGTTCTACCGGGACAGGGCGCACAGATACGCAGTATTTT
CDR3: CASSSTGTGRTDTQYF
V: TRBV28
size: many
D: TRBD1
J: TRBJ2-3

DNA: TGCGCCAGCAGCCCGGGAGGACCCAGCTCCTACAATGAGCAGTTCTTC
CDR3: CASSPGGPSSYNEQFF
V: TRBV5-1
size: .
D: TRBD2
J: TRBJ2-1

DNA: TGTGCCAGGACCGGGACTAGCGTGCCAACGCTATACGAGCAGTACTTC
CDR3: CARTGTSVPTLYEQYF
V: TRBV9
size: .
D: TRBD2
J: TRBJ2-7

DNA: TGTGCCAGCAGTTCGCGGCTTGGGGGTGAAGCTTTCTTT
CDR3: CASSSRLGGEAFF
V: TRBV6-5
size: .
D: .
J: TRBJ1-1

DNA: TGTGCCAGCAGTAGCGCCTCTGGGGAGCAGTACTTC
CDR3: CASSSASGEQYF
V: TRBV12-3/TRBV12-4
size: .
D: .
J: TRBJ2-7

DNA: TGTGCCAGCAGCCACGGGGCCACCTATGGCTACACCTTC
CDR3: CASSHGATYGYTF
V: TRBV6-2/TRBV6-3
size: few
D: .
J: TRBJ1-2

DNA: TGTGCCAGCAGCTTCGGACAGGGTACCGGGGAGCTGTTTTTT
CDR3: CASSFGQGTGELFF
V: TRBV7-9
size: .
D: TRBD1
J: TRBJ2-2

DNA: TGTGCCTGGAGTGTCCCGAACTGGGACGAGCAGTACTTC
CDR3: CAWSVPNWDEQYF
V: TRBV30
size: few
D: .
J: TRBJ2-7

DNA: TGTGCCAGCAGATTTGGGGTCACCGGGGAGCTGTTTTTT
CDR3: CASRFGVTGELFF
V: TRBV6-1
size: .
D: .
J: TRBJ2-2

DNA: TGTGCCAGCAGCCAAGACAGGGAGGGAAGGGGCTACACCTTC
CDR3: CASSQDREGRGYTF
V: TRBV3-1
size: .
D: .
J: TRBJ1-2

DNA: TGCAGTGCCAATTCGGGCGGTTGGCGGGAGGGGAATGAGCAGTTCTTC
CDR3: CSANSGGWREGNEQFF
V: TRBV20-1
size: few
D: TRBD2
J: TRBJ2-1